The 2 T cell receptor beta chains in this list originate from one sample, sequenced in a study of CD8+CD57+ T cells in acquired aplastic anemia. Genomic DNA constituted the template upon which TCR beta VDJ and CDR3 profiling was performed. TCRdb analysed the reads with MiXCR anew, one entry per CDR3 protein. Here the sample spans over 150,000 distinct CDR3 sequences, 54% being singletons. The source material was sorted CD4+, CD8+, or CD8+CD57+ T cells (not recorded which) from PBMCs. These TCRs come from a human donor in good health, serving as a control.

CDR3 protein: CASSLQGFYEQYF. CDR3 nucleotides: TGTGCCAGCAGCCTCCAGGGGTTCTACGAGCAGTACTTC. The gene calls are TRBV2 and TRBJ2-7, with TRBD1 as a possible D gene (6 bases). Trimming cost V 6 bases and J 3 bases, with 12 bases left between them. The CDR3 length is 13 residues. Germline-derived CDR1 and CDR2 are SNHLY and FYNNEI.

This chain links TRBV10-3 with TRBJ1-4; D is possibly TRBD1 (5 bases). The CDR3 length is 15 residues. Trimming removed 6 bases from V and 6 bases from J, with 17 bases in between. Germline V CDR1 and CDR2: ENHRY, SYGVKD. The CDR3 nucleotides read TGTGCCATCAGGCCCGGGACTAGCGGGGATGAAAAACTGTTTTTT. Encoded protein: CAIRPGTSGDEKLFF.